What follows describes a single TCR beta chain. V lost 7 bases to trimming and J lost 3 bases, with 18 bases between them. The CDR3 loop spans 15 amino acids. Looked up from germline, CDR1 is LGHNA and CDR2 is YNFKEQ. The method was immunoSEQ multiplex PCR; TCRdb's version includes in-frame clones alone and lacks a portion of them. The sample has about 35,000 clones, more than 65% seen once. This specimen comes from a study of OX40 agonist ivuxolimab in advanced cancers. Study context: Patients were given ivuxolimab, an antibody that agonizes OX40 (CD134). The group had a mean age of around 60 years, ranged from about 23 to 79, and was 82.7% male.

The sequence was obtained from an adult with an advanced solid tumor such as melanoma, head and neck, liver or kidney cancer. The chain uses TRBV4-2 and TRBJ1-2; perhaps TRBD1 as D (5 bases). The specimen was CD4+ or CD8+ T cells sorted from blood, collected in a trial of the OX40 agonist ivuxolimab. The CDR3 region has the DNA TGTGCCAGCACCAAAAGGGGTGATTGGCACTATGGCTACACCTTC. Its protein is CASTKRGDWHYGYTF.